What follows are 27 T cell receptor beta chains derived from one specimen sequenced in a study of blood T cells in healthy people across ages. A sample-barcoded 5' primer and a J-beta primer mix were used in a second PCR of roughly 6 to 11 cycles. MiXCR, applied by TCRdb to the 5' RACE reads, yields one record per CDR3 protein. The sample has 750,000 to 950,000 distinct CDR3 sequences; about 27% are singletons. These sequences were also reported in another study, on T cells of mothers and their children.

Sequencing was carried out using blood. All receptors derive from a woman in her 40s in good health.

In regard to this clonotype: This sequence may be a read error, since a much larger clone differs from it by one base. V and J are TRBV9 and TRBJ2-5; D is tentatively TRBD1 or TRBD2 (6 bases each). The CDR3 contains 15 residues. Germline loops: CDR1 SGDLS, CDR2 YYNGEE. Trimming left V 4 bases short and J 11 bases short, with 24 bases between. In DNA, the CDR3 is TGTGCCAGCAGCCCATCGAGGGGGGTTTACAATGAGCAGTACTTC. It codes for CASSPSRGVYNEQYF.

There are a few counts of this clonotype. CDR3 amino acids: CATSSSGEGSSGANVLTF. The CDR3 DNA reads as TGTGCCACCAGCTCCTCGGGGGAGGGAAGCTCTGGGGCCAACGTCCTGACTTTC. This chain links TRBV15 with TRBJ2-6; TRBD2 aligns across 7 bases. V shed 5 bases and J 0 bases; nucleotides not matched to a gene: 10. Germline V lookup: CDR1 LNHNV, CDR2 YYDKDF (reference sequence). The CDR3 is 18 amino acids.

This clonotype was observed many times. V usage is TRBV12-3 or TRBV12-4 and J usage is TRBJ1-2, with unresolved D. The CDR3 sequence is 10 residues long. Deletions cut 8 bases from V and 5 bases from J, with 6 bases between. In nucleotides, the CDR3 is TGTGCCAGCGGCAATTATGGCTACACCTTC. Its translation is CASGNYGYTF.

The table lists this clonotype with many counts. The chain carries TRBV29-1 and TRBJ2-1, with TRBD2 matching over 9 bases. The CDR3 extends over 13 amino acids. J was trimmed by 8 bases and V by 3 bases; bases with no gene match: 5. The V gene's germline CDR1 is SQVTM and CDR2 ANQGSEA. CDR3 protein: CSVERAGGHEQFF. Written as DNA, the CDR3 is TGCAGCGTTGAGCGGGCGGGGGGGCATGAGCAGTTCTTC.

This rearrangement joins TRBV7-2 to TRBJ1-4, with 7 bases aligning to TRBD1. Trimming cost V 5 bases and J 6 bases; bases outside gene matches: 6. CDR1 and CDR2 (germline): SGHTA, FQGNSA. CDR3 length: 14 residues. The CDR3, as DNA: TGTGCCAGCAGCATAGGGGGCGCTTATGAAAAACTGTTTTTT. Translation: CASSIGGAYEKLFF.

The genes are TRBV28 and TRBJ2-7; D gene unclear. V gave up 6 bases and J gave up 3 bases, with 15 bases separating them. CDR1 and CDR2 (germline): MDHEN, SYDVKM. This CDR3 has 14 amino acids. The chain's CDR3 is CASSSAAALYEQYF. CDR3 in DNA: TGTGCCAGCAGCTCCGCGGCGGCGCTCTACGAGCAGTACTTC.

The chain combines TRBV12-3 or TRBV12-4 with TRBJ2-5; D is undetermined. The CDR3 covers 15 residues. V lost 1 base and J lost 5, with 14 bases in between. The CDR3 protein is CASSLEAVGWETQYF. In DNA, the CDR3 is TGTGCCAGCAGTTTAGAGGCTGTGGGGTGGGAGACCCAGTACTTC.

This clonotype was counted only a few times. This rearrangement joins TRBV9 to TRBJ2-7; D may be TRBD1 or TRBD2 (5 bases each). Germline lookup yields CDR1 SGDLS and CDR2 YYNGEE. Trimming stripped 2 bases from V and 3 bases from J, with 21 bases between. CDR3 length: 17 residues. Here the CDR3 DNA reads TGTGCCAGCAGCGTCGGCCGGGGCAGGGCTTTCATCTACGAGCAGTACTTC. It is translated as CASSVGRGRAFIYEQYF.

In this sample, this clonotype turned up a few times. This chain uses TRBV7-2 with TRBJ2-1, with TRBD2 matching over 12 bases. V was clipped by 4 bases and J by 3 bases; unmatched bases: 4. CDR3 length equals 16 residues. Germline V gene lookup returns CDR1 SGHTA and CDR2 FQGNSA. CDR3 region: CASSSPSGGVYNEQFF. The DNA of the CDR3 is TGTGCCAGCAGCTCCCCTAGCGGGGGGGTCTACAATGAGCAGTTCTTC.

This chain uses TRBV6-6 with TRBJ1-5, with TRBD1 matching over 7 bases. Germline CDR1 is MNHNY and CDR2 is SVGAGI (reference sequence). The CDR3 totals 13 residues. J lost 5 bases, V lost 7 bases, and 5 bases had no gene match. The DNA for the CDR3 is TGTGCCAGCACCCCTCAGGGGGATCAGCCCCAGCATTTT. Encoded protein: CASTPQGDQPQHF.

Note on this clonotype: The junction and the germline gene differ at one end; a read error may be behind it. The rearrangement joins TRBV6-1 to TRBJ1-2; TRBD1 aligns across 7 bases. Germline CDR1 is MNHNS and CDR2 is SASEGT. The CDR3 contains 14 residues. CDR3 loop: CTSSQTGSGYGYTF. In DNA form, the CDR3 reads TGTACCAGCAGCCAGACAGGGAGTGGCTATGGCTACACCTTC.

This clonotype was counted ten times or more. The CDR3 DNA follows: TGCGCCAGCAGCCCACCCGACAGGGGCCCCTATGGCTACACCTTC. Protein sequence: CASSPPDRGPYGYTF. J is TRBJ1-2 and V is TRBV4-1, with 8 bases identical to TRBD1. Unmatched junction bases numbered 8, after V lost 4 bases and J lost 4 bases. This CDR3 has 15 amino acids. CDR1 is MGHRA and CDR2 is YSYEKL in the germline V gene.

This clonotype was picked up a small number of times. For the CDR3, the DNA is TGCGCCAGCAGCTTTCAGGCAATCCGGGGGAGTGAGCAGTACTTC. It translates to CASSFQAIRGSEQYF. The chain couples TRBV5-1 to TRBJ2-5; D might be TRBD2 (6 bases). Trimming left V 2 bases short and J 11 bases short, with 22 bases between. Germline CDR1 SGHRS, CDR2 YFSETQ. The CDR3 has 15 residues.

The CDR3 DNA is TGTGCCAGCAGTTCATTACAGGGAATGGGGAATGAGCAGTTCTTC. Translated: CASSSLQGMGNEQFF. The chain recombines TRBV27 with TRBJ2-1; maybe TRBD1 (6 bases). Looked up from germline, CDR1 is MNHEY and CDR2 is SMNVEV (reference sequence). V dropped 4 bases and J dropped 7 bases, with 17 bases sitting between them. This CDR3 has 15 residues.

This clonotype was seen repeatedly, ten times or more. V is TRBV28 and J is TRBJ1-2; no definite D call. CDR1 is MDHEN and CDR2 is SYDVKM in the germline V gene. The CDR3 length is 11 residues. Trimming stripped 5 bases from V and 5 bases from J, with 6 bases between. CDR3 bases: TGTGCCAGCAGTCGCGTGTATGGCTACACCTTC. This codes for CASSRVYGYTF.

The chain is built from TRBV6-1 and TRBJ1-6; D may be TRBD1 (6 bases). This CDR3 is 13 amino acids long. The germline V gene encodes CDR1 MNHNS and CDR2 SASEGT. The V end was cut by 11 bases, the J end by 15 bases, with 23 bases between. DNA of the CDR3: TGTGCCTCTCATTTCGGGACATTCCCTCTCCTCCACTTT. Its translation: CASHFGTFPLLHF.

V gene TRBV28 combines with J gene TRBJ2-3; D unresolved. CDR1 and CDR2 from the germline V gene are MDHEN and SYDVKM. V shed 7 bases and J shed 7 bases, with 9 bases lying between them. CDR3 length: 11 amino acids. The CDR3 is CASKGSHTQYF. The DNA for the CDR3 is TGTGCCAGCAAGGGTTCTCATACGCAGTATTTT.

This clonotype has only a few counts. J is TRBJ2-3 and V is TRBV7-8, with 7 bases identical to TRBD1. Germline assignment: CDR1 SGHVS and CDR2 FQNEAQ. Unmatched junction bases numbered 6, after V lost 5 bases and J lost 10 bases. This CDR3 has 12 residues. The CDR3 here is CASSLTGDPQYF. CDR3 DNA sequence: TGTGCCAGCAGCCTTACAGGGGACCCGCAGTATTTT.

V usage is TRBV19 and J usage is TRBJ1-6; D is possibly TRBD1 (6 bases). This CDR3 is built from 14 residues. Germline V CDR1 and CDR2: LNHDA, SQIVND (reference sequence). Trimming took off 8 bases at V and 14 bases at J, with 22 bases between the two ends. In nucleotides, the CDR3 is TGTGCCAGTTGGGCCGGGACAACGGGGGAGGCCCTCCACTTT. Translating gives CASWAGTTGEALHF.

Details on this clonotype: It may be a read error: a sequence one base away is much more abundant. The final CDR3 position lacks the conserved phenylalanine or tryptophan, pointing to a likely read error. The limits of the CDR3 on the DNA are not certain, so only TCRdb's listed CDR3 is given. The chain uses TRBV29-1 and TRBJ1-2. CDR1 is SQVTM and CDR2 is ANQGSEA in the germline V gene. The length of the CDR3 is 13 amino acids, counting both ends. The CDR3 reads CSVQKETRYGYTC.

The J gene is TRBJ2-3, the V gene TRBV6-5, with 9 bases identical to TRBD1. The V gene end was trimmed by 6 bases and the J gene end by 6 bases; junction bases not matched to a gene: 7. CDR1 and CDR2 (germline): MNHEY, SVGAGI. CDR3 length: 14 amino acids. In DNA form, the CDR3 reads TGTGCCAGCAGAGGAGGGACAGGGTCGGATACGCAGTATTTT. Translating it yields CASRGGTGSDTQYF.

Turning to this clonotype: A single base separates this from a much larger clone, so it may be a read error. The chain joins TRBV10-3 to TRBJ2-5; 11 nucleotides agree with TRBD1. CDR1 is ENHRY and CDR2 is SYGVKD in the germline V gene. The junction had 7 bases not matched to a gene; V was cut back by 11 bases and J by 5 bases. This CDR3 comprises 13 residues. DNA for the CDR3: TGTGCCGTCAATCGGGACAGGGGGGAGACCCAGTACTTC. This sequence encodes CAVNRDRGETQYF.

This clonotype showed up many times. The rearrangement joins TRBV20-1 to TRBJ2-1, with D possibly TRBD2 on 5 matching bases. V was shortened by 2 bases and J by 0 bases, with 8 bases between the two germline ends. The CDR3 loop spans 14 amino acids. Germline V lookup: CDR1 DFQATT, CDR2 SNEGSKA (reference sequence). The CDR3 region has the DNA TGCAGTGCTAGAACGGGGATCTCCTACAATGAGCAGTTCTTC. Protein product: CSARTGISYNEQFF.

This clonotype came up a few times. DNA for the CDR3: TGCGCCAGCAGCTCATTCACCGGGGGGACCTACGAGCAGTACTTC. Protein sequence: CASSSFTGGTYEQYF. The chain has TRBV5-1 and TRBJ2-7; 7 nucleotides line up with TRBD2. The ends lost 3 bases at V and 2 bases at J; junction bases unmatched: 8. The CDR3 extends over 15 amino acids. Germline V gene data show CDR1 as SGHRS and CDR2 as YFSETQ.

The chain is built from TRBV7-2 and TRBJ1-5; D is ambiguous. The CDR3 is 14 residues long. Trimming removed 4 bases from V and 6 bases from J, with 13 bases in between. Per germline, CDR1 SGHTA and CDR2 FQGNSA. CDR3 sequence reads: CASSSSNTCQPQHF. The CDR3 nucleotides read TGTGCCAGCAGCTCTTCGAATACGTGTCAGCCCCAGCATTTT.

The CDR3 loop reads CASSSLRDRGPEAFF. In DNA form, the CDR3 reads TGTGCCAGCAGCTCCCTCCGGGACAGGGGTCCTGAAGCTTTCTTT. The chain uses TRBV7-9 and TRBJ1-1; TRBD1 aligns across 10 bases. This CDR3 is built from 15 residues. Germline V gene data show CDR1 as SEHNR and CDR2 as FQNEAQ (reference sequence). Trimming took 4 bases from V and 6 from J; bases not matched to a gene: 8.

This chain links TRBV19 with TRBJ2-1; D may be TRBD1 or TRBD2 (5 bases each). CDR1 is LNHDA, CDR2 SQIVND, per germline (reference sequence). There are 14 residues in the CDR3. Trimming pared 7 bases from V and 5 bases from J, leaving 15 bases between. The CDR3 DNA follows: TGTGCCAGTATCGGGGCATACGGGGACAATGAGCAGTTCTTC. Translated: CASIGAYGDNEQFF.